This is a list of T cell receptor beta chains from one sample in a study of T cell responses to AZD1222 COVID-19 vaccine. The data were produced by immunoSEQ multiplex PCR, yet TCRdb's version contains in-frame clones alone and is incomplete. The table shows 100,000 or so clones, with about 87% occurring only once. The sequencing here drew on peripheral blood, taken on day 0 of AZD1222 vaccination. The receptors derive from an adult in good health. CDR3s include the opening cysteine and the closing phenylalanine or tryptophan. The D gene is left open where the match is weak. Expanded clones are given a class, and other clones once, few, many or no size at all.

clone size,V gene,D gene,J gene,CDR3 DNA,CDR3 protein
once,TRBV29-1,TRBD1,TRBJ1-2,TGCAGCGCGGGACAGAGAGAGGACTATGGCTACACCTTC,CSAGQREDYGYTF
NA,TRBV4-2,NA,TRBJ2-7,TGTGCCAGCAGCCAAGATTCGGGGGCGCGGTTTTACGAGCAGTACTTC,CASSQDSGARFYEQYF
NA,TRBV18,NA,TRBJ1-1,TGTGCCAGCTCAACCTATTTCGGGGGCGCGATGGGGAACACTGAAGCTTTCTTT,CASSTYFGGAMGNTEAFF
NA,TRBV28,NA,TRBJ2-7,TGTGCCAGCAGTTTAGCCACAGGAAATCAGTACTTC,CASSLATGNQYF
NA,TRBV5-6,TRBD2,TRBJ2-4,TGTGCCAGCAGCTTATATACGGGAGGGAACATTCAGTACTTC,CASSLYTGGNIQYF
NA,TRBV6-5,TRBD1,TRBJ1-5,TGTGCCAGCAGTACCGGGACAGGCTTCAATCAGCCCCAGCATTTT,CASSTGTGFNQPQHF
NA,TRBV2,NA,TRBJ2-1,TGTGCCAGCAGACCTCGACTAGGTGGCAATGAGCAGTTCTTC,CASRPRLGGNEQFF
NA,TRBV15,NA,TRBJ1-1,TGTGCCACCAGACCAGTGAGGGCAAAGGTGAACACTGAAGCTTTCTTT,CATRPVRAKVNTEAFF
NA,TRBV18,TRBD1,TRBJ1-1,TGTGCCAGCTCACCACCCGACAGGGACCTTGAAGCTTTCTTT,CASSPPDRDLEAFF
NA,TRBV7-9,NA,TRBJ2-3,TGTGCCAGCAGCTTTGGGACCCTAAGAACAGATACGCAGTATTTT,CASSFGTLRTDTQYF
NA,TRBV9,TRBD2,TRBJ2-2,TGTGCCAGCAGCTGGACTAGCGACGCGAACACCGGGGAGCTGTTTTTT,CASSWTSDANTGELFF
NA,TRBV7-9,TRBD2,TRBJ2-3,TGTGCCAGCAGCTTAGAGGGTAGCGGGAGCACAGATACGCAGTATTTT,CASSLEGSGSTDTQYF
NA,TRBV7-9,TRBD1,TRBJ1-2,TGTGCCAGCAGCCCGGGACAGATCTATGGCTACACCTTC,CASSPGQIYGYTF
NA,TRBV4-2,NA,TRBJ1-3,TGTGCCAGCAGCCCGTCGTCTTGGGTGGTCGGAAACACCATATATTTT,CASSPSSWVVGNTIYF
NA,TRBV5-6,TRBD2,TRBJ2-7,TGTGCCAGCAGCTTCCGCGGGAGGGTCGCCTACGAGCAGTACTTC,CASSFRGRVAYEQYF
NA,TRBV19,TRBD1,TRBJ1-5,TGTGCCAGTAAAAGGGGACAGGGGGGTCAGCCCCAGCATTTT,CASKRGQGGQPQHF
NA,TRBV28,NA,TRBJ1-3,TGTGCCAGCAGTTGGTACAGGGCTTCTGGAAACACCATATATTTT,CASSWYRASGNTIYF
NA,TRBV3-1/TRBV3-2,NA,TRBJ1-3,TGTGCCAGCAGCCAACAGGGTACTGGAAACACCATATATTTT,CASSQQGTGNTIYF
NA,TRBV12-5,NA,TRBJ1-5,TGTGCTAGTGGATGGTTCACTGACACGGCCGGCTTTTATAGCAATCAGCCCCAGCATTTT,CASGWFTDTAGFYSNQPQHF
NA,TRBV6-5,NA,TRBJ1-5,TGTGCCAGCAGTTACGACGGCGCAACTGGGCAGCCCCAGCATTTT,CASSYDGATGQPQHF
NA,TRBV30,NA,TRBJ1-1,TGTGCCTGGACATATGGGAACACTGAAGCTTTCTTT,CAWTYGNTEAFF
once,TRBV14,NA,TRBJ1-5,TGTGCCAGCAGCCAGGTAGGATTCAATCAGCCCCAGCATTTT,CASSQVGFNQPQHF
NA,TRBV9,NA,TRBJ2-7,TGTGCCAGCAGCGTAGGAGTGGGTGGCTACGAGCAGTACTTC,CASSVGVGGYEQYF
NA,TRBV28,TRBD2,TRBJ2-1,TGTGCCAGCAGTTTAACCTCCCGTCTAGCGGGAGTTGGTGAGCAGTTCTTC,CASSLTSRLAGVGEQFF
NA,TRBV29-1,TRBD1,TRBJ1-2,TGCAGCGTTGGGACAGGGCTATATGGCTACACCTTC,CSVGTGLYGYTF
NA,TRBV21-1,NA,TRBJ1-5,TGTGCCAGCAGCCTAAGGACAGGGGTCGAGCCCCAGCATTTT,CASSLRTGVEPQHF
NA,TRBV5-1,TRBD2,TRBJ2-1,TGCGCCAGCAGGCCACCGGGACTAGCGAACAATGAGCAGTTCTTC,CASRPPGLANNEQFF
NA,TRBV9,TRBD1,TRBJ2-3,TGTGCCAGCAGCGTAGAACAGGGGGCGGGAGATACGCAGTATTTT,CASSVEQGAGDTQYF
NA,TRBV4-3,NA,TRBJ2-7,TGCGCCAGCAGCCAAGTGAAAGGGAACGAGCAGTACTTC,CASSQVKGNEQYF